What follows describes a single T cell receptor (beta chain). This clonotype was picked up a small number of times. The antigen it binds to is not known. Qualities for individual bases were not recorded, and no much larger clone is one base off. CDR1 is given as SGHRS and CDR2 as YFSETQ, both from the germline V gene. V and J lose 4 bases and 1 base, and a span of 8 bases separates them. From the cysteine through the phenylalanine, the CDR3 covers 13 amino acids. The DNA shown is the 39-base CDR3, in frame from base 1. This was a case-control study nested in a cohort of healthcare workers in London, UK, who had nasopharyngeal swab PCR tests and blood samples taken every week. Between 23 and 31 March 2020, the week of the UK lockdown, healthcare workers were enrolled and then followed up weekly for as long as 16 weeks. This record comes from a study of early T cells in non-severe SARS-CoV-2 infection (dated by TCRdb to about 2021). For context, the study as a whole: TCR sequencing used bulk RNA from unsorted whole blood, so alpha and beta chains could not be paired. Broad study findings and their caveats: VDJdb matching was skewed toward anti-spike CD8 responses, so virus-specific expansions were likely underestimated and private and CD4 specificities were missed.

Libraries came from 5' RACE. This sample was sequenced with a NextSeq 500. The TCR library protocol attached unique molecular identifiers to individual cDNA molecules to correct for sequencing error and PCR bias. Both TCR alpha and beta chains were sequenced, and tight co-correlation was observed between alpha and beta sequence abundances in each sample. Per the authors' processing: V gene, J gene and CDR3 annotation of TCR sequences was performed with Decombinator V4. Expanded TCRs were defined as changing significantly between any two time points under a Poisson model with p below 0.0001. TCR abundances were normalised to the total number of TCRs sequenced in each sample and reported as counts per million. TRAV1-2 paired with TRAJ12, TRAJ20 or TRAJ33 defined MAIT TCRs, while TRAV10 paired with TRAJ18 defined iNKT TCRs. VDJdb, accessed on 1 November 2021, was searched for TCRs annotated for CMV, EBV and SARS-CoV-2, and TCRs annotated for more than one antigen were excluded. The raw public reads went through TCRdb reprocessing: fastp at Q25, MiXCR clone calling, in-frame beta chains kept. Duplicate CDR3 protein sequences are folded into a single record with the most common DNA and genes. V and J calls and clone size were set by TCRdb, not the authors. The sample includes fewer than 85,000 distinct CDR3 sequences, with less than 15% observed a single time. 6% of the sample goes to the ten largest clones.

Rearrangement joined TRBV5-1 to TRBJ1-1; the D gene cannot be named for sure. The specimen was whole blood. This receptor was taken from an adult who was a healthcare worker with PCR-confirmed SARS-CoV-2 infection or an uninfected control (not recorded which). The CDR3 protein sequence reads: CASSTTKNTEAFF. Read as DNA, the sequence is TGCGCCAGCAGCACGACCAAGAACACTGAAGCTTTCTTT. Joined to the reference TRBV5-1 and TRBJ1-1 proteins, this CDR3 gives the full variable domain: KAGVTQTPRYLIKTRGQQVTLSCSPISGHRSVSWYQQTPGQGLQFLFEYFSETQRNKGNFPGRFSGRQFSNSRSEMNVSTLELGDSALYLCASSTTKNTEAFFGQGTRLTVV.